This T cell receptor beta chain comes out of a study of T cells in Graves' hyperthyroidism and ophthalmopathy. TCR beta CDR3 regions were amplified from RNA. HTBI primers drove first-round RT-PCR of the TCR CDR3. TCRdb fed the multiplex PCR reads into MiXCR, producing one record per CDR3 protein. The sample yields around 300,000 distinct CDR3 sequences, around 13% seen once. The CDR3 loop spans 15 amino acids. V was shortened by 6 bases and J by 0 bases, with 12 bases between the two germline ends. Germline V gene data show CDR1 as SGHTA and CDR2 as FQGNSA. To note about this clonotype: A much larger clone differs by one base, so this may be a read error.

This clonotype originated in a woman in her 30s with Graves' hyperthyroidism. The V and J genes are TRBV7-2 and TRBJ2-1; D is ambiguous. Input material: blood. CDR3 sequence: CASSTGPSSYNEQFF. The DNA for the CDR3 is TGTGCCAGCAGTACCGGTCCCAGCTCCTACAATGAGCAGTTCTTC.